The 8 T cell receptor beta chains in this list originate from one sample, sequenced in a study of early T cells in non-severe SARS-CoV-2 infection. In TCRdb, the 5' RACE reads were re-called with MiXCR into one record per CDR3 protein. The sample shows under 140,000 distinct CDR3 sequences, 10% to 15% of them seen only once. Sequenced here: whole blood, sampled at baseline. Every receptor here comes from an adult who was a healthcare worker with PCR-confirmed SARS-CoV-2 infection or an uninfected control (not recorded which).

This clonotype has a count of ten or more. The chain carries TRBV15 and TRBJ2-5; 7 bases map to TRBD1. After removal of 3 bases from V and 4 bases from J, the junction contained 2 bases not matched to a gene. Germline V gene lookup returns CDR1 LNHNV and CDR2 YYDKDF (reference sequence). CDR3 length: 13 residues. The CDR3 loop reads CATSRTGSETQYF. CDR3 bases: TGTGCCACCAGCAGGACAGGGTCAGAGACCCAGTACTTC.

This clonotype was picked up many times. The rearrangement joins TRBV7-3 to TRBJ1-1; D uncertain. Germline V CDR1 and CDR2: SGHTA, FQGTGA. The CDR3 contains 15 residues. Trimming took off 5 bases at V and 1 base at J, with 14 bases between the two ends. CDR3 residues: CASSPRASTNTEAFF. The CDR3 DNA reads TGTGCCAGCAGCCCTCGGGCATCAACGAACACTGAAGCTTTCTTT.

The J gene is TRBJ2-7, the V gene TRBV19; 7 bases are a match to TRBD2. Trimming at V came to 6 bases and at J to 0 bases, leaving 2 bases not matched to a gene. The germline V gene encodes CDR1 LNHDA and CDR2 SQIVND (reference sequence). The CDR3 loop spans 13 amino acids. The CDR3 loop is CASSTSDSYEQYF. The DNA of the CDR3 is TGTGCCAGTAGCACTAGCGACTCCTACGAGCAGTACTTC.

The rearrangement uses TRBV7-8 and TRBJ1-5; D is unclear. V gave up 6 bases and J gave up 1 base, with 10 bases separating them. CDR1 is SGHVS, CDR2 FQNEAQ, per germline. The CDR3 sequence is 14 residues long. CDR3 sequence reads: CASSIQPSNQPQHF. In DNA form, the CDR3 reads TGTGCCAGCAGTATCCAACCGAGCAATCAGCCCCAGCATTTT.

This clonotype was observed a few times. This chain joins TRBV5-6 and TRBJ1-1; D possibly corresponds to TRBD1 (5 bases). The CDR3 has 15 residues. Germline CDR1 SGHDT, CDR2 YYEEEE. With 0 bases removed from V and 3 bases from J, the gap between germline ends came to 12 bases. The CDR3 coding sequence is TGTGCCAGCAGCTTGGAGCTGTTCAGGGACACTGAAGCTTTCTTT. Protein product: CASSLELFRDTEAFF.

This clonotype was seen many times. The chain carries TRBV5-4 and TRBJ2-7; D call uncertain. The CDR3 contains 14 residues. Trimming stripped 0 bases from V and 0 bases from J, with 7 bases between. Germline loops: CDR1 SGHNT, CDR2 YYREEE (reference sequence). CDR3 protein: CASSLDGNSYEQYF. The CDR3, as DNA: TGTGCCAGCAGCTTGGACGGTAACTCCTACGAGCAGTACTTC.

This clonotype was seen more than once but under ten times. The chain links TRBV29-1 to TRBJ2-5, with 8 bases fitting TRBD2. Germline V gives CDR1 SQVTM, CDR2 ANQGSEA. CDR3 size: 13 residues. V lost 4 bases to trimming and J lost 2 bases; unmatched junction nucleotides: 3. DNA of the CDR3: TGCAGCGTTGGCCGGGGGGGACAAGAGACCCAGTACTTC. It is translated as CSVGRGGQETQYF.

This clonotype has only a few counts. V and J are TRBV28 and TRBJ2-7; D is perhaps TRBD1 or TRBD2 (6 bases each). CDR3 length: 13 residues. The germline CDR1 and CDR2 sequences are MDHEN and SYDVKM. Trimming pared 3 bases from V and 2 bases from J, leaving 8 bases between. CDR3: CASSFGGPYEQYF. CDR3 nucleotide sequence: TGTGCCAGCAGTTTTGGGGGGCCCTACGAGCAGTACTTC. Drawing the rest from reference TRBV28 and TRBJ2-7, the complete variable domain is DVKVTQSSRYLVKRTGEKVFLECVQDMDHENMFWYRQDPGLGLRLIYFSYDVKMKEKGDIPEGYSVSREKKERFSLILESASTNQTSMYLCASSFGGPYEQYFGPGTRLTVT.